A selection of T cell receptor beta chains follows, all from one sample in a study of STAT5B mutations in CD4+ large granular lymphocyte leukemia. The assay was immunoSEQ multiplex PCR, and TCRdb's table has in-frame clones only and misses some. The sample consists of about 40,000 clones, 84% of them appearing once. The sequenced material came from CD4+ T cells from blood buffy coats. These TCRs come from a human donor in good health. CDR3s include the opening cysteine and the closing phenylalanine or tryptophan. A D gene is named only where the DNA matches it firmly. Clone size, where shown, is once, few, many, or a class for clones that have expanded.

CDR3 protein: CASRDSGGSYNEQFF
CDR3 DNA: TGCGCCAGCAGGGATTCGGGGGGCTCCTACAATGAGCAGTTCTTC
J gene: TRBJ2-1
V gene: TRBV5-1
D gene: TRBD2
clone size: .

CDR3 protein: CAVVAETQYF
CDR3 DNA: TGTGCCGTGGTTGCAGAGACCCAGTACTTC
J gene: TRBJ2-5
V gene: TRBV28
D gene: .
clone size: .

CDR3 protein: CASSQLLTGGTDTQYF
CDR3 DNA: TGCGCCAGCAGCCAATTATTGACAGGGGGCACAGATACGCAGTATTTT
J gene: TRBJ2-3
V gene: TRBV5-1
D gene: TRBD1
clone size: .

CDR3 protein: CASSPGWGNTEAFF
CDR3 DNA: TGTGCCAGCAGCCCGGGGTGGGGGAACACTGAAGCTTTCTTT
J gene: TRBJ1-1
V gene: TRBV7-2
D gene: .
clone size: .

CDR3 protein: CASSLGADTGELFF
CDR3 DNA: TGTGCCAGCAGCTTAGGTGCGGATACCGGGGAGCTGTTTTTT
J gene: TRBJ2-2
V gene: TRBV7-7
D gene: .
clone size: .

CDR3 protein: CASSSWGRKELEQFF
CDR3 DNA: TGTGCCAGCAGTTCCTGGGGCCGAAAAGAATTAGAGCAGTTCTTC
J gene: TRBJ2-1
V gene: TRBV28
D gene: .
clone size: .

CDR3 protein: CASSPSAGEQFF
CDR3 DNA: TGTGCCAGCAGCCCCTCCGCTGGTGAGCAGTTCTTC
J gene: TRBJ2-1
V gene: TRBV6-6
D gene: .
clone size: .

CDR3 protein: CASRSSAHTGELFF
CDR3 DNA: TGTGCCAGTAGGTCTAGCGCCCACACCGGGGAGCTGTTTTTT
J gene: TRBJ2-2
V gene: TRBV19
D gene: .
clone size: few

CDR3 protein: CASLIGGAWNTEAFF
CDR3 DNA: TGTGCCAGCCTCATTGGGGGGGCTTGGAACACTGAAGCTTTCTTT
J gene: TRBJ1-1
V gene: TRBV6-1
D gene: .
clone size: once

CDR3 protein: CASSLKRGLTYEQYF
CDR3 DNA: TGTGCCAGCAGTTTGAAAAGGGGTTTAACCTACGAGCAGTACTTC
J gene: TRBJ2-7
V gene: TRBV27
D gene: .
clone size: .

CDR3 protein: CASSLVGYEQYF
CDR3 DNA: TGCGCCAGCAGCTTGGTAGGGTACGAGCAGTACTTC
J gene: TRBJ2-7
V gene: TRBV5-1
D gene: .
clone size: .

CDR3 protein: CASSDSFLCRDLQPQHF
CDR3 DNA: TGTGCCAGCAGTGACTCTTTCCTTTGCAGGGATCTTCAGCCCCAGCATTTT
J gene: TRBJ1-5
V gene: TRBV6-4
D gene: .
clone size: few

CDR3 protein: CASSRAAGNQPQHF
CDR3 DNA: TGTGCCAGCAGTAGGGCGGCAGGCAATCAGCCCCAGCATTTT
J gene: TRBJ1-5
V gene: TRBV6-6
D gene: .
clone size: .

CDR3 protein: CASSLDQGGTSSYNEQFF
CDR3 DNA: TGTGCCAGCAGCTTAGATCAGGGCGGGACAAGCTCCTACAATGAGCAGTTCTTC
J gene: TRBJ2-1
V gene: TRBV11-3
D gene: .
clone size: .

CDR3 protein: CSVGDSNQPQHF
CDR3 DNA: TGCAGCGTTGGGGATAGCAATCAGCCCCAGCATTTT
J gene: TRBJ1-5
V gene: TRBV29-1
D gene: .
clone size: few